This TCR beta chain derives from a study of blood T cell repertoires in COVID-19. Study-level information: Sites across the United States, Italy and Spain contributed samples from acute and convalescent COVID-19. In each case, the material was cDNA or gDNA derived from T cells, B-cell-depleted T cells, or PBMCs.

CDR3 length: 13 residues. Germline-derived CDR1 and CDR2 are MRHNA and SNTAGT. Trimming shortened V by 6 bases and J by 1 base, and 9 bases separated the two germline ends. Authors' data handling: Scientists estimated how many nucleated cells there were by amplifying reference gene primers. TCRdb's table, derived via immunoSEQ multiplex PCR, lists solely in-frame clones and lacks some. The DNA was the basis for D and trimming; V, J and clone size are from that table. The sample lists 200,000 to 250,000 clones, around 92% occurring once. As to this clone: Other DNA sequences of this sample code for an identical CDR3.

Sequencing was done on a sample of peripheral blood. This chain links TRBV6-4 with TRBJ1-1; tentatively, D is TRBD1 (5 bases). This receptor was identified in a man aged 30 to 39 with acute or convalescent COVID-19. The CDR3 DNA is TGTGCCAGCAGCCAAGGACAGAACACTGAAGCTTTCTTT. It encodes CASSQGQNTEAFF.